This T cell receptor beta chain was retrieved from a study of shared clonotypes between healthy human individuals. The method was immunoSEQ multiplex PCR; TCRdb's version includes in-frame clones alone and lacks a portion of them. The table includes more than 450,000 clones, 79% detected once. The germline V gene encodes CDR1 WSHSY and CDR2 SAAADI. The CDR3 is 13 amino acids. With 6 bases clipped from V and 8 bases from J, the junction kept 8 bases outside the gene matches. This clone has only one observation. V is TRBV10-2 and J is TRBJ1-2; 8 nucleotides align to TRBD1. The sequence was collected from a woman in her thirties or forties in good health. Some clones in this sample may be carry-over from other donors' samples. What was sequenced was PBMCs. CDR3 DNA: TGCGCCAGCAGGCCAGGACAGGGAGTCGGCTACACCTTC. Its translation is CASRPGQGVGYTF.